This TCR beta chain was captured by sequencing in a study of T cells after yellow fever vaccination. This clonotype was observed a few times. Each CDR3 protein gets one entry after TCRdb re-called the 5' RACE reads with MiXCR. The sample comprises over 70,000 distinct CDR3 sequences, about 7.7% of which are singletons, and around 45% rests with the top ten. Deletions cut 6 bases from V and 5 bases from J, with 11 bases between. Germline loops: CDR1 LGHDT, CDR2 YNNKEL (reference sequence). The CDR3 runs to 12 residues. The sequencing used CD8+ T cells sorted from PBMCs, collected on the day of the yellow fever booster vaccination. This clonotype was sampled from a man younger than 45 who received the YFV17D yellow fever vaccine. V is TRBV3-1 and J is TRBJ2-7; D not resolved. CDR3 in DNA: TGTGCCAGCAGTCAACAAACTGACGAGCAGTACTTC. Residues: CASSQQTDEQYF.